This T cell receptor beta chain was sequenced for a study of CD8+CD57+ T cells in acquired aplastic anemia (dated by TCRdb to the late 2010s). At the level of the whole study: On average, sorted CD4+ and CD8+ cells yielded roughly 3.4 ug of extracted DNA, with a range of roughly 0.17 to 30 ug. Healthy donor samples averaged roughly 10 million reads for CD4+ and under 14 million for CD8+ cells.

Profiling of TCR beta VDJ combinations and CDR3 sequences used genomic DNA as the template. An Illumina HiSeq 2000 was the platform used for TCR repertoire sequencing. Concerning the study's data processing: TRBV/TRBJ rearrangement plots, CDR3 size and DJ length profiles, and Simpson's diversity index were used to evaluate the repertoires. The most abundant DNA sequence in the deep sequencing data was defined as the immunodominant clone. CDR3 amino acid sequences were screened for sharing across subjects and compared with published repertoires and the VDJdb database. Clones were called with MiXCR by TCRdb after fastp trimmed the public reads at Q25, and only in-frame beta chains were retained. Each entry is one CDR3 protein sequence, shown with its most common DNA and genes. TCRdb's processing, not the authors' own work, is the source of the V and J calls. The sample records some 150,000 distinct CDR3 sequences, around two fifths of which are singletons. The top ten constitute 7.5% to 9.5% of the sample.

Inclusive of the bounding cysteine and phenylalanine, the CDR3 is 13 residues long. Only CDR3 DNA remains: 39 bases, in frame from the first base. Deletion took 4 bases off V and 8 bases off J, with a span of 13 bases between the germline ends. From a lookup of the germline V gene, CDR1 and CDR2 are KGHDR and SFDVKD. TCR repertoires of sorted CD4+ and CD8+ blood T cells from severe aplastic anemia patients and healthy subjects were deep-sequenced in the study. Ficoll-Paque density gradient centrifugation was used to isolate peripheral blood mononuclear cells. Before DNA extraction, CD4+ and CD8+ T cells were sorted with FACS or magnetic beads. Paper-wide results and their limitations: No significant difference in CD8+ Simpson's diversity was found between patients and healthy controls (P=0.060). Around 31 CD8+ CDR3 sequences were shared between patients and controls but appeared highly expressed in patients and within their immunodominant clones.

Worth noting for this clonotype: No cognate antigen has been identified for it. Per-base quality was not reported, and no clone a single base away is much larger than it.

The sample taken for sequencing was sorted CD4+, CD8+, or CD8+CD57+ T cells (not recorded which) from PBMCs. Recombination joined TRBV24-1 with TRBJ1-2; the D gene is perhaps TRBD1, from 5 matching bases. This TCR derives from a human donor in good health, serving as a control. The CDR3 has the sequence CATSDGAGDGYTF. The DNA is TGTGCCACCAGTGACGGGGCCGGGGACGGCTACACCTTC.